The rows below give T cell receptor beta chains drawn from one sample of a study of CD8 T cells in ankylosing spondylitis. TCRdb processed the 5' RACE reads anew with MiXCR; each CDR3 protein has one entry. This sample has 500,000 or so distinct CDR3 sequences, with about 5% found just once. The material sequenced was blood, either unsorted or a sorted T cell fraction (not recorded which). Receptors originate from a male donor with ankylosing spondylitis. Both conserved end residues are part of each CDR3. The order of the fields is V gene, D gene, clone size, J gene, CDR3 DNA, CDR3 protein. The D gene is left open where the match is weak. The listing skips clone size in some rows; elsewhere it reads once, few, many or a size class.

>TRBV11-3|TRBD1|-|TRBJ2-3
TGTGCCAGCAGCTGGGGGACAGCAGCTACGCAGTATTTT
CASSWGTAATQYF
>TRBV20-1|TRBD1|many|TRBJ1-1
TGCAGTGCCGGACAGGTGGGGAACACTGAAGCTTTCTTT
CSAGQVGNTEAFF
>TRBV5-1|-|many|TRBJ2-7
TGCGCCAGCAGCGGATTCTACGAGCAGTACTTC
CASSGFYEQYF
>TRBV18|TRBD2|few|TRBJ2-1
TGTGCCAGCTCAGTACGGACTAGCGGATACAATGAGCAGTTCTTC
CASSVRTSGYNEQFF
>TRBV20-1|TRBD2|many|TRBJ2-7
TGCAGTGCTGTCGGACTAGATACCTACGAGCAGTACTTC
CSAVGLDTYEQYF
>TRBV12-3/TRBV12-4|-|many|TRBJ2-5
TGTGCCAGCAGTTTTTGGGACCGGGCTTTGGAGACCCAGTACTTC
CASSFWDRALETQYF
>TRBV21-1|-|many|TRBJ2-7
TGTGCCAGCAGCAAAATTCACCAGGAGCTTACCGCGTACGAGCAGTACTTC
CASSKIHQELTAYEQYF
>TRBV25-1|-|few|TRBJ2-1
TGTGCCAGCAGTGGGGATCGACCCCATGAGCAGTTCTTC
CASSGDRPHEQFF
>TRBV7-9|TRBD2|many|TRBJ2-3
TGTGCCAGCAGCCCTTTCGGGGGGTCTGGTAGCACAGATACGCAGTATTTT
CASSPFGGSGSTDTQYF
>TRBV15|-|many|TRBJ1-1
TGTGCCACCAGCAGAGATCCACAGCTTGAAGCTTTCTTT
CATSRDPQLEAFF
>TRBV2|TRBD2|few|TRBJ2-7
TGTGCCAGCAGGCCCCCATGGCGGGGGGACATCTACGAGCAGTACTTC
CASRPPWRGDIYEQYF
>TRBV20-1|TRBD2|many|TRBJ2-1
TGCAGTGCTAGTCGGGGGGTTGGGGGGTATGAGCAGTTCTTC
CSASRGVGGYEQFF
>TRBV20-1|-|many|TRBJ1-2
TGCAGTGCTACCGACAGCTACTATGGCTACACCTTC
CSATDSYYGYTF
>TRBV20-1|-|many|TRBJ1-6
TGCAGTGCTAGAGGGGGGGAAGGGGATTCACCCCTCCACTTT
CSARGGEGDSPLHF
>TRBV6-5|-|many|TRBJ1-1
TGTGCCAGCAGTTACTCACAGTTCATCAACACTGAAGCTTTCTTT
CASSYSQFINTEAFF
>TRBV20-1|-|many|TRBJ2-7
TGCAGTGCTAGAGATCGCGCGGGGCAGTACTTC
CSARDRAGQYF
>TRBV4-3|TRBD2|few|TRBJ2-3
TGCGCCAGCAGCCAAGGGGCCGGCGGGGGAGGCACAGATACGCAGTATTTT
CASSQGAGGGGTDTQYF
>TRBV4-1|-|few|TRBJ2-3
TGCGCCAGCAGCCAAGATCATAAGGAGGATACGCAGTATTTT
CASSQDHKEDTQYF
>TRBV6-2/TRBV6-3|TRBD1|many|TRBJ1-3
TGTGCCAGCAGTTACTCATTCCGGGACAGGACCACCCGATCTACGAACACCATATATTTT
CASSYSFRDRTTRSTNTIYF
>TRBV9|TRBD2|many|TRBJ2-3
TGTGCCAGCAGCCCCTTCGGAGCGGGGAATGCGGATACGCAGTATTTT
CASSPFGAGNADTQYF
>TRBV25-1|TRBD1|many|TRBJ1-2
TGTGCCAGCAGTGTACCAGGGACAGGGGCGGATGGCTACACCTTC
CASSVPGTGADGYTF
>TRBV7-2|-|few|TRBJ2-2
TGTGCCAGCAGCCACCCCGGGGAGCTGTTTTTT
CASSHPGELFF
>TRBV15|-|many|TRBJ2-2
TGTGCCACCAGCAGAGAAAGAGCATACACCGGGGAGCTGTTTTTT
CATSRERAYTGELFF
>TRBV29-1|-|many|TRBJ1-1
TGCAGCGTCCTAGGGGCTGAAGCTTTCTTT
CSVLGAEAFF
>TRBV20-1|-|-|TRBJ1-1
TGCAGTGCGGGCTGGGGGGGGACGGTAACTGAAGCTTTCTTT
CSAGWGGTVTEAFF
>TRBV5-1|TRBD2|many|TRBJ2-3
TGCGCCAGCAGCGCCGGGACTAGCATGGGAGATACGCAGTATTTT
CASSAGTSMGDTQYF